The 5 T cell receptor beta chains listed next were all sequenced from one sample in a study of regulatory T cells in long-lasting Graves disease. The time point here: persistent/refractory GD, antithyroid drugs over 5 years with positive TRAb. RNA from PBMCs was the source of the TCR library. According to the study, TCR beta libraries were built with iRepertoire HTBI primers and CDR3-region Arm-PCR. From the multiplex PCR reads, TCRdb called clonotypes with MiXCR, one entry per CDR3 protein. The sample has some 450,000 distinct CDR3 sequences, 20% to 30% seen once. The sequencing here drew on peripheral blood mononuclear cells (PBMCs), taken when the disease was refractory, from a patient treated with antithyroid drugs. All receptors derive from a female donor with Graves disease.

This clonotype appeared many times. The J gene is TRBJ2-6, the V gene TRBV6-5, with TRBD1 matching over 7 bases. Germline V lookup: CDR1 MNHEY, CDR2 SVGAGI. This CDR3 spans 15 amino acids. V was clipped by 3 bases and J by 2 bases; unmatched bases: 1. DNA for the CDR3: TGTGCCAGCAGTTATACAGGGGCTGGGGCCAACGTCCTGACTTTC. The encoded protein is CASSYTGAGANVLTF.

This clonotype was picked up many times. The V call is TRBV2, the J call TRBJ2-7, with D perhaps TRBD1 or TRBD2 (5 bases each). The V gene lost 6 bases and the J gene lost 1 base, with 13 bases spanning the gap. The CDR3 length is 14 residues. The germline gives CDR1 SNHLY, CDR2 FYNNEI. CDR3 region: CASRFRDGSYEQYF. The CDR3 coding sequence is TGTGCCAGCAGATTCCGGGACGGATCCTACGAGCAGTACTTC.

The J gene is TRBJ1-2, the V gene TRBV11-2, with a weak D call TRBD1 (6 bases). Looked up from germline, CDR1 is SGHAT and CDR2 is FQNNGV. CDR3 size: 11 residues. Trimming stripped 5 bases from V and 14 bases from J, with 15 bases between. In DNA, the CDR3 is TGTGCCAGCAGCACACCTGAAGGGGGTACCTTC. This codes for CASSTPEGGTF.

This clonotype was observed a handful of times. CDR3 nucleotides: TGCGCCAGCAGCTCGACCCTCATAGAGGAGCAGTACTTC. Translation: CASSSTLIEEQYF. The chain is built from TRBV5-1 and TRBJ2-7; D call uncertain. Germline assignment: CDR1 SGHRS and CDR2 YFSETQ. This CDR3 has 13 amino acids. The V end was cut by 3 bases, the J end by 7 bases, with 14 bases between.

The chain has TRBV29-1 and TRBJ1-1; 7 bases map to TRBD1. V shed 6 bases and J 1 base; nucleotides not matched to a gene: 5. Germline assignment: CDR1 SQVTM and CDR2 ANQGSEA. The CDR3 runs 13 residues. The CDR3 region has the DNA TGCAGCGTCAGACAGGGTGGGAACACTGAAGCTTTCTTT. Protein product: CSVRQGGNTEAFF.